The 16 T cell receptor beta chains given below trace back to one sample, sequenced in a study of human T cells and chemical hapten exposure. Indicated time point: patch test 1, 2 weeks after DPC sensitization. Treatment defined: therapeutic diphenylcyclopropenone sensitization with weekly scalp DPC. TCRdb reprocessed the RACE reads with MiXCR, giving one entry per CDR3 protein. The sample consists of fewer than 95,000 distinct CDR3 sequences, roughly a tenth of them appearing once. The sequencing used whole blood, collected in connection with sensitization to the hapten diphenylcyclopropenone (DPC). The receptor set was obtained from a man aged 35-49 years with alopecia areata. Some clones in this sample may be carry-over from other donors' samples.

This sequence joins TRBV12-3 or TRBV12-4 and TRBJ2-6; TRBD1 agrees at 7 bases. This CDR3 has 15 amino acids. V lost 6 bases, J lost 2 bases, and 4 bases stayed unmatched. This chain's CDR3 is CASREGGAGANVLTF. As DNA, the CDR3 is TGTGCCAGCAGGGAAGGGGGCGCTGGGGCCAACGTCCTGACTTTC.

The V and J genes are TRBV20-1 and TRBJ2-3; TRBD2 might be the D (6 bases). The V end was cut by 3 bases, the J end by 4 bases, with 14 bases between. Looked up from germline, CDR1 is DFQATT and CDR2 is SNEGSKA (reference sequence). This CDR3 comprises 14 residues. The CDR3 reads CSASGELASDTQYF. The CDR3, as DNA: TGCAGTGCTAGTGGGGAACTAGCATCAGATACGCAGTATTTT.

Of note for this clonotype: A single base separates this from a much larger clone, so it may be a read error. The CDR3 region has the DNA TGTGCCAGCAGCCAAACAGGGATTGGAGATACGCAGTATTTT. Amino acids: CASSQTGIGDTQYF. V usage is TRBV6-5 and J usage is TRBJ2-3; a possible D gene is TRBD1 (6 bases). The length of the CDR3 is 14 residues. V lost 6 bases and J lost 5, with 15 bases in between. Germline CDR1 is MNHEY and CDR2 is SVGAGI.

This clonotype was detected only a few times. The chain combines TRBV5-4 with TRBJ1-3; D not certain. The CDR3 extends over 15 amino acids. V shed 0 bases and J shed 2 bases, with 9 bases lying between them. Germline CDR1 SGHNT, CDR2 YYREEE (reference sequence). In DNA form, the CDR3 reads TGTGCCAGCAGCTTGGAGGCCAGGACTGGAAACACCATATATTTT. It yields the protein CASSLEARTGNTIYF. Looking up the rest from reference TRBV5-4 and TRBJ1-3 gives the full variable domain: ETGVTQSPTHLIKTRGQQVTLRCSSQSGHNTVSWYQQALGQGPQFIFQYYREEENGRGNFPPRFSGLQFPNYSSELNVNALELDDSALYLCASSLEARTGNTIYFGEGSWLTVV.

This clonotype was seen more than once but under ten times. V gene TRBV7-9 combines with J gene TRBJ2-3, with unresolved D. V was pared by 2 bases and J by 2 bases, with 8 bases between. The CDR3 totals 14 residues. Looked up from germline, CDR1 is SEHNR and CDR2 is FQNEAQ (reference sequence). CDR3 sequence: CASSLFQTTDTQYF. In DNA, the CDR3 is TGTGCCAGCAGCTTATTCCAGACCACAGATACGCAGTATTTT.

V and J are TRBV9 and TRBJ1-1; D remains ambiguous. The CDR3 loop spans 14 amino acids. The germline CDR1 and CDR2 sequences are SGDLS and YYNGEE. The ends were cut back, 0 bases at V and 0 bases at J, with 6 bases in the middle. The chain's CDR3 is CASSVGVMNTEAFF. DNA of the CDR3: TGTGCCAGCAGCGTAGGAGTGATGAACACTGAAGCTTTCTTT.

This chain uses TRBV14 with TRBJ2-1, with 9 bases identical to TRBD2. CDR1 is SGHDN and CDR2 is FVKESK in the germline V gene. The V and J ends lost 1 base and 0 bases, in that order; junction bases with no gene match: 4. This CDR3 is built from 17 residues. CDR3 region: CASSQVYSGSSYNEQFF. As DNA, the CDR3 is TGTGCCAGCAGCCAAGTGTATAGCGGGAGCTCCTACAATGAGCAGTTCTTC.

This clonotype was observed a handful of times. The chain is built from TRBV20-1 and TRBJ2-5, with 8 bases lining up with TRBD2. CDR3 length: 15 residues. After removal of 5 bases from V and 2 bases from J, the junction contained 10 bases not matched to a gene. Per germline, CDR1 DFQATT and CDR2 SNEGSKA (reference sequence). For the CDR3, the DNA is TGCAGTGCTCCTCCGGGCGGGAGGCATCAAGAGACCCAGTACTTC. Protein sequence: CSAPPGGRHQETQYF.

This clonotype occurred many times. The rearrangement links TRBV11-2 to TRBJ1-1; no clear D. Germline loops: CDR1 SGHAT, CDR2 FQNNGV. There are 13 residues in the CDR3. The germline V and J ends were trimmed by 5 bases and 6 bases, with 13 bases remaining between them. The CDR3 loop is CASSQYSTAEAFF. The CDR3 region has the DNA TGTGCCAGCAGCCAATACTCTACGGCTGAAGCTTTCTTT.

This clonotype occurred a few times. This sequence joins TRBV7-2 and TRBJ1-2; the D is unclear. The CDR3 is 11 residues long. Germline V CDR1 and CDR2: SGHTA, FQGNSA. Between the trimmed V and J ends, which lost 1 base and 14 bases, there was a span of 11 bases. The CDR3 is CASSLGVSPTF. CDR3 nucleotide sequence: TGTGCCAGCAGCTTAGGAGTCAGTCCTACCTTC.

This clonotype is labeled as medium-sized (0.01 to 0.1%). This chain connects TRBV7-9 to TRBJ1-5, with D hard to call. The V and J ends lost 8 bases and 1 base respectively, with 12 bases between them. The CDR3 spans 14 residues. The germline V gene encodes CDR1 SEHNR and CDR2 FQNEAQ (reference sequence). CDR3 coding DNA: TGTGCCAGCGGCCCGACGGAGAGCAATCAGCCCCAGCATTTT. It translates to CASGPTESNQPQHF.

This clonotype was detected ten times or more. The chain joins TRBV12-3 or TRBV12-4 to TRBJ1-1; D call uncertain. This CDR3 contains 14 residues. The V end lost 9 bases, the J end lost 11 bases, and 25 bases lay between the germline ends. The CDR3 here is CASHMTGRNSRAFF. Here the CDR3 DNA reads TGTGCCAGTCATATGACCGGGAGGAATTCCCGGGCTTTCTTT.

V and J are TRBV9 and TRBJ2-5; 7 bases are shared with TRBD1. The V segment lost 5 bases and the J segment 1 base; nucleotides outside the gene matches: 8. Per germline, CDR1 SGDLS and CDR2 YYNGEE. This CDR3 has 15 amino acids. CDR3 bases: TGTGCCAGCAGAGAAGGGACAGCTTCCCAAGAGACCCAGTACTTC. Protein: CASREGTASQETQYF.

This clonotype has at least ten counts. The CDR3 DNA sequence: TGTGCCAGCAGCACAAGGGGTGTGGCGGCTAGCAATCAGCCCCAGCATTTT. Translating gives CASSTRGVAASNQPQHF. This chain links TRBV7-8 with TRBJ1-5; D perhaps matches TRBD1 (5 bases). CDR3 size: 17 residues. Germline values: CDR1 SGHVS, CDR2 FQNEAQ. V was clipped by 5 bases and J by 0 bases, with 17 bases between them.

This clonotype was picked up a small number of times. This sequence joins TRBV20-1 and TRBJ2-3; no clear D gene. CDR3 size: 12 residues. V dropped 6 bases and J dropped 2 bases, with 9 bases sitting between them. Germline CDR1 reads DFQATT; CDR2 reads SNEGSKA (reference sequence). The chain's CDR3 is CSARPNTDTQYF. As DNA, the CDR3 is TGCAGTGCGAGACCCAACACAGATACGCAGTATTTT.

The CDR3 sequence is CASSPDSQETQYF. CDR3 nucleotides: TGCGCCAGCAGCCCGGATTCTCAAGAGACCCAGTACTTC. The chain has TRBV5-1 and TRBJ2-5; D is ambiguous. Germline V gives CDR1 SGHRS, CDR2 YFSETQ. V was cut by 4 bases and J by 2 bases, with 9 bases left in between. The CDR3 is made up of 13 amino acids.